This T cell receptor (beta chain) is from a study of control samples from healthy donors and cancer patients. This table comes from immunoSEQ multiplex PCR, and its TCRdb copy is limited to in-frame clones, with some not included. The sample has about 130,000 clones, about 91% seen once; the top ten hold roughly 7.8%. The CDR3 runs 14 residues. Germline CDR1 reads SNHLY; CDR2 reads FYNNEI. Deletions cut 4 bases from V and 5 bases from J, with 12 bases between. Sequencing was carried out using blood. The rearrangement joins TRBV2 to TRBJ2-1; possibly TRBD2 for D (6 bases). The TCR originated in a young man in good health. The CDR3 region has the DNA TGTGCCAGCAGTGTCCGCGGGGATAACAATGAGCAGTTCTTC. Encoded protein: CASSVRGDNNEQFF.